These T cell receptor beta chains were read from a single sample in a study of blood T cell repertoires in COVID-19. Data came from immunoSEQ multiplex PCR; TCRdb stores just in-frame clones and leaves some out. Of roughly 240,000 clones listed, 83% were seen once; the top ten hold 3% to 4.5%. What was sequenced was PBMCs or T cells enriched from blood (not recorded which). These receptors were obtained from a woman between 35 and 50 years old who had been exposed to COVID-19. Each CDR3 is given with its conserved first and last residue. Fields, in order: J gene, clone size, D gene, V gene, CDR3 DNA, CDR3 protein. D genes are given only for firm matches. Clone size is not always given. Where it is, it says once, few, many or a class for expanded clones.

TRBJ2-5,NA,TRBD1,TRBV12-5,TGTGCTAGTTCCGGGACAGCGCACCAAGAGACCCAGTACTTC,CASSGTAHQETQYF
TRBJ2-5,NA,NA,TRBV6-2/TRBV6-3,TGTGCCAGCAGTTACTCCAGGGTAAAGGAGACCCAGTACTTC,CASSYSRVKETQYF
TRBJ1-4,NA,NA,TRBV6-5,TGTGCCAGCAGGAGGGAAGGGAGGGAGGGCGAAAAACTGTTTTTT,CASRREGREGEKLFF
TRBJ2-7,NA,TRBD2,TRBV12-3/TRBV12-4,TGTGCCAGCAGTTTGGGCGGGGGCTACGAGCAGTACTTC,CASSLGGGYEQYF
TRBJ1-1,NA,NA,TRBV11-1,TGTGCCAGCAGCTTATATGGGGAGGGAGGCACTGAAGCTTTCTTT,CASSLYGEGGTEAFF
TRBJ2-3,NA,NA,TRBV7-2,TGTGCCAGCAGCTTAGTATCGGGGGTCCGGACAGATACGCAGTATTTT,CASSLVSGVRTDTQYF
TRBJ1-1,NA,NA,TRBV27,TGTGCCAGCACCAGGGAAGGTTACTCTGAAGCTTTCTTT,CASTREGYSEAFF
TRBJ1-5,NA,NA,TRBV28,TGTGCCAGCAACCCCCGTGGAGTCGCATCCAATCAGCCCCAGCATTTT,CASNPRGVASNQPQHF
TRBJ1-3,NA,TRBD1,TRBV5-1,TGCGCCAGCAGCATTTCAGGGGGCGGTGGAAACACCATATATTTT,CASSISGGGGNTIYF
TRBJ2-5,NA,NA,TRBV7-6,TGTGCCAGCAGCTTAGAGGCCACGGCGGGAGAGACCCAGTACTTC,CASSLEATAGETQYF
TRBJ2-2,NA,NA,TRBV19,TGTGCCAGTAGTTTCAGAGGGGGGGCCGACACCGGGGAGCTGTTTTTT,CASSFRGGADTGELFF
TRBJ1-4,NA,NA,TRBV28,TGTGCCAGCAGTTCAATGTGGTCGGACAAGGCAACTAATGAAAAACTGTTTTTT,CASSSMWSDKATNEKLFF
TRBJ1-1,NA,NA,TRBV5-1,TGCGCCAGCAGCCAAGGGGCGAACACTGAAGCTTTCTTT,CASSQGANTEAFF
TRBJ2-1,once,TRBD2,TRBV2,TGTGCCAGCAGGGAGGGGCTAGCGGGAGGGCTTCTCTTC,CASREGLAGGLLF
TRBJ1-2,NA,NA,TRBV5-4,TGTGCCAGCAGCTACGGCTATGGCTACACCTTC,CASSYGYGYTF
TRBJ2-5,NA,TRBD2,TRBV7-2,TGTGCCAGCAGCTTAGAACTAGCGGGGGGAACAGAGACCCAGTACTTC,CASSLELAGGTETQYF
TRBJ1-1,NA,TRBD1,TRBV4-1,TGCGCCAGCAGCCAAACAGGGGGTGGTACTGAAGCTTTCTTT,CASSQTGGGTEAFF
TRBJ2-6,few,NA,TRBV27,TGTGCCAGCAGTCAGCGGGACACCTCTGGGGCCAACGTCCTGACTTTC,CASSQRDTSGANVLTF
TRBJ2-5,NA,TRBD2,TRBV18,TGTGCCAGCTCACCCGGGACTAGCGGGGACCAAGAGACCCAGTACTTC,CASSPGTSGDQETQYF
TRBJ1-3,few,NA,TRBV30,TGTGCCTGGAGTGCCCCTCTGAGGTCTGGAAACACCATATATTTT,CAWSAPLRSGNTIYF
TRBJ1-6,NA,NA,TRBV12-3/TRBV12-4,TGTGCCAGCAGTTTGAAGGCAGGTTCACCCCTCCACTTT,CASSLKAGSPLHF
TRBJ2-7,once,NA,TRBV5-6,TGTGCCAGCAGCCGAACAGGGATTTTAGAGCAGTACTTC,CASSRTGILEQYF
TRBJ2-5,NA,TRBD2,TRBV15,TGTGCCACCAGCATAGCGGGTGGGGAGACCCAGTACTTC,CATSIAGGETQYF
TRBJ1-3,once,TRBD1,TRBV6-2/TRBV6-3,TGTGCCAGCAGTCAGCCGGGACAGAGAAACACCATATATTTT,CASSQPGQRNTIYF
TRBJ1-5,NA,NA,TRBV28,TGTGCCAGCAGTTTATCTAAAAGCAATCAGCCCCAGCATTTT,CASSLSKSNQPQHF
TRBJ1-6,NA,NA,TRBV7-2,TGTGCCAGCAGCTTAGCAGCAGGGCCGGAGTCACCCCTCCACTTT,CASSLAAGPESPLHF
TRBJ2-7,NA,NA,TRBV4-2,TGTGCCAGCAGCGCGCGGGACTCTACGGCCTACGAGCAGTACTTC,CASSARDSTAYEQYF
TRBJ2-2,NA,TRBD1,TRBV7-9,TGTGCCAGCAGCTCCTGGGACAGCGGCACCGGGGAGCTGTTTTTT,CASSSWDSGTGELFF
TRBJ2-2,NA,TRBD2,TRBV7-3,TGTGCCAGCAGCGACGGTCGGGGAGGGGCCGGGGAGCTGTTTTTT,CASSDGRGGAGELFF
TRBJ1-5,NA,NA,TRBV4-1,TGCGCCAGCAGCCTACAAGGGGGTGGGCATCAGCCCCAGCATTTT,CASSLQGGGHQPQHF
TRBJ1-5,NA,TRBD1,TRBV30,TGTGCCTGGAGTTCGGCAGGGGGGTCGCCCCAGCATTTT,CAWSSAGGSPQHF